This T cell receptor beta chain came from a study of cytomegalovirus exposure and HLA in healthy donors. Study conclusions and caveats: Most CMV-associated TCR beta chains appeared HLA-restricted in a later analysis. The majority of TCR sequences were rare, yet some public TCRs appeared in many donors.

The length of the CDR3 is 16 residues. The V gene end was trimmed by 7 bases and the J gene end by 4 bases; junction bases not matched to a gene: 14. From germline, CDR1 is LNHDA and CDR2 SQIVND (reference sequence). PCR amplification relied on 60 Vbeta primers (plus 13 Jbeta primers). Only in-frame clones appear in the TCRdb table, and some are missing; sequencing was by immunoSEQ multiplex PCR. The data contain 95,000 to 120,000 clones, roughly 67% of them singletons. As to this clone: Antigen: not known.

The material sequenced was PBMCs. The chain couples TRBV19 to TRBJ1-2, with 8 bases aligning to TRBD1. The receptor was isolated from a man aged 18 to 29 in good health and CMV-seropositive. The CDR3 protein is CASNHPSGTGFYGYTF. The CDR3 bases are TGTGCCAGTAACCACCCTTCCGGGACAGGCTTCTATGGCTACACCTTC.